A selection of T cell receptor beta chains follows, all from one sample in a study of T-cell reconstitution after alpha-beta-depleted transplantation in children. TCRdb independently ran MiXCR on the PCR reads; one entry per CDR3 protein. The top ten clones hold about 39% of a sample with fewer than 250,000 distinct CDR3 sequences, about a sixth of them seen once. Sequences were derived from PBMCs, mostly from graft donor cells, sampled 360 days after TCRalphabeta/CD19-depleted stem cell transplant. The source is a male patient aged 2-9 years who had a stem cell transplant for acute lymphoblastic leukemia, so the T cells may come from the graft donor. Each CDR3 is given with its conserved first and last residue. The order of the fields is V gene, D gene, J gene, clone size, CDR3 DNA, CDR3 protein. D genes are given only for firm matches. Not all rows give a size; the values are once, few, many and, for expanded clones, a class.

>TRBV12-3/TRBV12-4|TRBD1|TRBJ1-1|few
TGTGCCAGCAGTTTAGACCCGGGACAGGGTACTGAAGCTTTCTTT
CASSLDPGQGTEAFF
>TRBV10-3|-|TRBJ1-3|-
TGTGCCATCAACCAAGGGGGAAACACCATATATTTT
CAINQGGNTIYF
>TRBV5-1|TRBD1|TRBJ2-1|-
TGCGCCAGCAGCTTGGGGCGTCTGTGGGACAGCTCCTGCAATGAGCAGTTCTTC
CASSLGRLWDSSCNEQFF
>TRBV24-1|-|TRBJ2-3|few
TGTGCCACCAGTGACATGTTTGCAGATACGCAGTATTTT
CATSDMFADTQYF
>TRBV7-9|TRBD2|TRBJ2-1|-
TGTGCCAGCAGCTCAACTAGCGCTTACAATGAGCAGTTCTTC
CASSSTSAYNEQFF
>TRBV4-2|TRBD2|TRBJ2-1|few
TGTGCCAGCAGCCAAGAACTAGCGGGGTGGGATGAGCAGTTCTTC
CASSQELAGWDEQFF
>TRBV2|-|TRBJ2-3|-
TGTGCCAGCAGTGTTGGCGGAGGAGGCACAGATACGCAGTATTTT
CASSVGGGGTDTQYF
>TRBV3-1|TRBD2|TRBJ2-2|many
TGTGCCAGCCGCGGGGGGAACACCGGGGAGCTGTTTTTT
CASRGGNTGELFF
>TRBV11-2|-|TRBJ2-1|few
TGTGCCAGCAGCCTCCGACGGACAGTCCCCTACAATGAGCAGTTCTTC
CASSLRRTVPYNEQFF
>TRBV10-1|-|TRBJ1-1|-
TGCGCCAGCAGTGAAGAGGGTTTTAACGCTTTCTTT
CASSEEGFNAFF
>TRBV9|-|TRBJ1-1|few
TGTGCCAGCAGCGCGACTACAGGATTGAACACTGAAGCTTTCTTT
CASSATTGLNTEAFF
>TRBV12-3/TRBV12-4|-|TRBJ1-5|few
TGTGCCAGCGGCTTACAGGGCGCCCAGCCCCAGCATTTT
CASGLQGAQPQHF
>TRBV15|TRBD1|TRBJ2-7|few
TGTGCCACCAGCAGATCGAGACAGGGGGCACTGTACTTC
CATSRSRQGALYF
>TRBV29-1|TRBD2|TRBJ2-3|many
TGCAGCGTTGACGGCCCTAGCGGTGTTGTGGGGACGCAGTATTTT
CSVDGPSGVVGTQYF
>TRBV12-3/TRBV12-4|-|TRBJ2-1|few
TGTGCCAGCAGTCTAGGAATGTCTTTCCCCTACAATGAGCAGTTCTTC
CASSLGMSFPYNEQFF
>TRBV30|-|TRBJ2-3|-
TGTGCCTGGAGTGAGTCATACCGCCCCGATACGCAGTATTTT
CAWSESYRPDTQYF
>TRBV12-3/TRBV12-4|TRBD1|TRBJ2-7|few
TGTGCCAGCAGCTGGGGACAGCTCTCCTACGAGCAGTACTTC
CASSWGQLSYEQYF
>TRBV28|-|TRBJ1-1|many
TGTGCCAGCAGTAGCCGGACGAACACTGAAGCTTTCTTT
CASSSRTNTEAFF
>TRBV5-1|TRBD2|TRBJ2-5|-
TGCGCCAGCAGCTTCAGCGGGGGGCGAGTCGGGGAGACCCAGTACTTC
CASSFSGGRVGETQYF
>TRBV6-2/TRBV6-3|-|TRBJ2-4|-
TGTGCCAGCAGCCGTGGGGAGGATCCGAGAGTAGCCAAAAACATTCAGTACTTC
CASSRGEDPRVAKNIQYF